The present entry profiles one TCR beta chain with its context. Its specific antigen is unknown. One base away there is no much larger clone; base qualities are not given. TCRdb names Illumina NovaSeq 6000 as the instrument used. TCRalpha and TCRbeta cDNA libraries were constructed by 5'RACE with constant-segment primers, with sample barcodes and unique molecular identifiers being introduced. RNA was extracted from every sample with Trizol reagent. The libraries were amplified in two PCR steps, and the second step added a second sample barcode and Illumina TruSeq adapters. Libraries were sequenced on an Illumina NovaSeq with 2 x 150 bp paired-end reads. Processing in the source paper ran as follows. Reads were demultiplexed and collapsed into UMI-guided consensus sequences with migec v1.2.7. Using mixcr v2.1.11, UMI consensuses were aligned to TRA and TRB V and J templates and then assembled into clonotypes. Clonotypes were classified as expanded or contracted when called significant by both edgeR and NoisET, with noise models trained on biological replicates. For edgeR calls, the cutoffs were a false discovery rate-adjusted p below 0.01 and a log2 fold-change threshold of 1. As an exploratory analysis of dynamics, max-normalized trajectories of the 1000 most abundant clonotypes were examined with PCA combined with hierarchical clustering. Each responding clone was given a CD4 or CD8 phenotype based on the CD4+ and CD8+ repertoires, which had been sequenced separately. Using fastp at Q25 and MiXCR, TCRdb reprocessed the public reads and kept productive beta chains. Each CDR3 protein appears once, grouped with its most common genes and DNA. TCRdb assigned the V and J calls; the authors' analysis was not used. This sample holds roughly 550,000 distinct CDR3 sequences; over 20% were observed only once. Jointly, the top ten make up approximately 12% of the sample.

The data originate from a study of T-cell memory formation after mild COVID-19 (dated by TCRdb to the early 2020s). Context from the whole study: TCR sequence clusters from the two donors were largely donor specific. In two donors, T-cell clones that expanded and contracted after mild COVID-19 were followed by sequencing TCRalpha and TCRbeta repertoires longitudinally. Two young, previously healthy adult volunteers made up the cohort, one male and one female. The paper as a whole reports these results and caveats: Clones contracting from day 15 to 85 had balanced CD4/CD8 phenotypes, while a second wave expanding from day 15 to 37 was biased towards CD4+. Contracting CD4+ clones appeared mostly in the CM and EM memory subsets, whereas CD8+ clones were enriched in EMRA. Whether the second-wave clones peaking on day 37 were SARS-CoV-2 specific was not confirmed. The study included only two mild cases, and larger cohorts that include severe cases with pre-infection samples were judged to be necessary. Some responding clones were detected in pre-infection memory, which suggested that pre-existing cross-reactive memory T cells had joined the SARS-CoV-2 response.

Spanning cysteine to phenylalanine, the CDR3 consists of 13 amino acids. Only the CDR3 part of the read is kept: 39 bases, read in frame from the first base. V trim: 2 bases; J trim: 5 bases; unmatched bases: 3. The germline V gene sets CDR1 to KGHSH and CDR2 to LQKENI. PBMCs were isolated by Ficoll-Paque density gradient centrifugation. The rearrangement combines TRBV18 with TRBJ2-7; 7 nucleotides in the junction match TRBD2. This receptor was identified in an adult woman who had mild COVID-19 (a few samples of this study predate the infection). The sample titles of this study are shuffled in the database, so cell type and time point are left out; the donor was told from shared clones. The source material was PBMCs or a T cell subset sorted from them (not recorded which). The nucleotide sequence is given as TGTGCCAGCTCACCAGCGGGAGATAACGAGCAGTACTTC. Protein translation: CASSPAGDNEQYF.